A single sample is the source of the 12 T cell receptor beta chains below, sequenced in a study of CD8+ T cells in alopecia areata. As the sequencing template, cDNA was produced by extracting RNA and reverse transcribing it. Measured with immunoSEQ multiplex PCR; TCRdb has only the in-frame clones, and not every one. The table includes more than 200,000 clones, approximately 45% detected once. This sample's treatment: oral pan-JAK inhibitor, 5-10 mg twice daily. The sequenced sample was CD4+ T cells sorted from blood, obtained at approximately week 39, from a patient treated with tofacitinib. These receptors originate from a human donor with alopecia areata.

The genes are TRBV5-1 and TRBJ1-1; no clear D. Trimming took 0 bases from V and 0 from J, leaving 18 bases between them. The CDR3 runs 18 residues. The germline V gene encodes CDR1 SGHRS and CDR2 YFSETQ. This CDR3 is CASSLAVAGRTMNTEAFF. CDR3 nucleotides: TGCGCCAGCAGCTTGGCCGTGGCAGGCCGAACAATGAACACTGAAGCTTTCTTT. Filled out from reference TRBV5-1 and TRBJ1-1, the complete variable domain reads KAGVTQTPRYLIKTRGQQVTLSCSPISGHRSVSWYQQTPGQGLQFLFEYFSETQRNKGNFPGRFSGRQFSNSRSEMNVSTLELGDSALYLCASSLAVAGRTMNTEAFFGQGTRLTVV.

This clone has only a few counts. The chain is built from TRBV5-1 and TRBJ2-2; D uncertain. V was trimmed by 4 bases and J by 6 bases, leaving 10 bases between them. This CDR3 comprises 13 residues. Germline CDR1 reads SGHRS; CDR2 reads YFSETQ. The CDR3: CASSPGSAGELFF. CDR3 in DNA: TGCGCCAGCAGCCCTGGCAGTGCCGGGGAGCTGTTTTTT.

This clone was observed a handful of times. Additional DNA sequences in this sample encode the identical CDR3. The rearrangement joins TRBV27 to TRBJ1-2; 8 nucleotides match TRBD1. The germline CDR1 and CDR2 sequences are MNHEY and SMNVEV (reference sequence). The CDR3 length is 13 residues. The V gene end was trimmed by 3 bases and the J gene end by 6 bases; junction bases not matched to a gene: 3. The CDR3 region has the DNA TGTGCCAGCAGTTTGACAGGGGCAAATGGCTACACCTTC. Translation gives CASSLTGANGYTF.

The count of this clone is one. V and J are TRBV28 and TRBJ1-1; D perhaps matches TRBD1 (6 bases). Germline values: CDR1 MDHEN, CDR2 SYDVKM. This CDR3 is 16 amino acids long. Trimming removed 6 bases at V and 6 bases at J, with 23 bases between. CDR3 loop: CASSSVGQRYGAEAFF. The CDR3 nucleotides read TGTGCCAGCAGCTCCGTCGGACAGCGTTATGGGGCTGAAGCTTTCTTT.

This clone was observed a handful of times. The CDR3 is CASSTSGKTYEQYF. DNA of the CDR3: TGTGCCAGCAGCACAAGCGGGAAAACCTACGAGCAGTACTTC. This chain connects TRBV7-2 to TRBJ2-7; 7 bases align to TRBD2. This CDR3 comprises 14 residues. The germline gives CDR1 SGHTA, CDR2 FQGNSA. After removal of 5 bases from V and 2 bases from J, the junction contained 6 bases not matched to a gene.

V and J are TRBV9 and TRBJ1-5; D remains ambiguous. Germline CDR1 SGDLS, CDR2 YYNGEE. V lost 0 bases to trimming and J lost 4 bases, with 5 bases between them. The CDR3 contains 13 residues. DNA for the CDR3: TGTGCCAGCAGCGTAGGTGAGAATCAGCCCCAGCATTTT. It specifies CASSVGENQPQHF.

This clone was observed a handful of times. CDR3 bases: TGTGCCAGCAGCAAATTGGGACCGGTGAACACTGAAGCTTTCTTT. Amino acids: CASSKLGPVNTEAFF. This chain connects TRBV7-9 to TRBJ1-1; a possible D gene is TRBD1 (5 bases). Germline values: CDR1 SEHNR, CDR2 FQNEAQ (reference sequence). CDR3 size: 15 residues. Trimming took off 5 bases at V and 0 bases at J, with 13 bases between the two ends.

The CDR3 here is CASSAGQGRLNTGELFF. In DNA form, the CDR3 reads TGTGCCAGCAGCGCGGGACAGGGGCGATTGAACACCGGGGAGCTGTTTTTT. This chain links TRBV9 with TRBJ2-2; 10 bases map to TRBD1. Germline CDR1 and CDR2: SGDLS and YYNGEE. CDR3 length: 17 amino acids. After removal of 3 bases from V and 1 base from J, the junction contained 6 bases not matched to a gene.

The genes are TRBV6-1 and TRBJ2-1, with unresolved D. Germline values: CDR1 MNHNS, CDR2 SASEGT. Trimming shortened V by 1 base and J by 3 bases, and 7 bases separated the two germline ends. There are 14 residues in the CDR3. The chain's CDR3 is CASSEVPYYNEQFF. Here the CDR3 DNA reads TGTGCCAGCAGTGAAGTCCCCTACTACAATGAGCAGTTCTTC.

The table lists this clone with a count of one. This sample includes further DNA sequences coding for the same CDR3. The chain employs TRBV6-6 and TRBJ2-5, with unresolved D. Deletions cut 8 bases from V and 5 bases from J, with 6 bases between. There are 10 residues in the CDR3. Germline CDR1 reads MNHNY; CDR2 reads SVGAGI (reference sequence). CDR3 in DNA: TGTGCCAGCTCGCGGGAGACCCAGTACTTC. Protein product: CASSRETQYF.

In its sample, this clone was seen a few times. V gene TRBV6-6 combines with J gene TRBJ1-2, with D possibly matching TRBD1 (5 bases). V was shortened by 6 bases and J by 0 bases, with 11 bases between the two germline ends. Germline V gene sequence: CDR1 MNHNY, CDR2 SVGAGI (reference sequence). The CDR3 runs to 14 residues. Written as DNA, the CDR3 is TGTGCCAGCAGACCTGACAGTACTAACTATGGCTACACCTTC. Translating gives CASRPDSTNYGYTF.

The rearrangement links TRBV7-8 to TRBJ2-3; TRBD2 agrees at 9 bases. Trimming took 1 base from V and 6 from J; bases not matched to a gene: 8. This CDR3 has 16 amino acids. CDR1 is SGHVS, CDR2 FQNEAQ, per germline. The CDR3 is CASSLESSGMGDTQYF. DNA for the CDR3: TGTGCCAGCAGCTTAGAGTCTAGCGGGATGGGGGATACGCAGTATTTT.